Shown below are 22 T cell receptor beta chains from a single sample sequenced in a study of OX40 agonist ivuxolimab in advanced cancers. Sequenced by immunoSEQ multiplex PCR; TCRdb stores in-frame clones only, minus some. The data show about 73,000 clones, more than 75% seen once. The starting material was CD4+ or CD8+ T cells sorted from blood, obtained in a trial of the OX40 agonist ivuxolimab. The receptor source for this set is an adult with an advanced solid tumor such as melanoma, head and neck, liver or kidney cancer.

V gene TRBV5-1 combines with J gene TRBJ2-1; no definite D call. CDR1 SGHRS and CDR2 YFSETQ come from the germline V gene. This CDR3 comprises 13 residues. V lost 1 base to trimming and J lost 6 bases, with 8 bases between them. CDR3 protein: CASSLRLGNEQFF. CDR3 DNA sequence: TGCGCCAGCAGCTTGAGGCTGGGCAATGAGCAGTTCTTC. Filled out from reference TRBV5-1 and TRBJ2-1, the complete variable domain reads KAGVTQTPRYLIKTRGQQVTLSCSPISGHRSVSWYQQTPGQGLQFLFEYFSETQRNKGNFPGRFSGRQFSNSRSEMNVSTLELGDSALYLCASSLRLGNEQFFGPGTRLTVL.

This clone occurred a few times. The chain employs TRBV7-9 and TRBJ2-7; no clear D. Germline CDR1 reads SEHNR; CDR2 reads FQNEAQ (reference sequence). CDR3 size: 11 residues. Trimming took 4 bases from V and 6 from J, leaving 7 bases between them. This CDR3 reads CASSSVGEQYF. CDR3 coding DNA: TGTGCCAGCAGCTCTGTGGGCGAGCAGTACTTC.

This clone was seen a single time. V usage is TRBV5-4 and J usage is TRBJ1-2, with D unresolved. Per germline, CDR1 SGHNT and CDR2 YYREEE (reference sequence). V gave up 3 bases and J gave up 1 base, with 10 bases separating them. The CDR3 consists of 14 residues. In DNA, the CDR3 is TGTGCCAGCAGCTCCCTGACCGTTAACTATGGCTACACCTTC. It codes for CASSSLTVNYGYTF.

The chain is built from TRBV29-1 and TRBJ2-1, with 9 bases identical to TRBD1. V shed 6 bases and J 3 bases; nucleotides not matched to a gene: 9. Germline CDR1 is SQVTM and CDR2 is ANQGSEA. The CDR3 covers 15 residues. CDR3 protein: CSVAGTGSFYNEQFF. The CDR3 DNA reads TGCAGCGTCGCCGGGACAGGGAGTTTCTACAATGAGCAGTTCTTC.

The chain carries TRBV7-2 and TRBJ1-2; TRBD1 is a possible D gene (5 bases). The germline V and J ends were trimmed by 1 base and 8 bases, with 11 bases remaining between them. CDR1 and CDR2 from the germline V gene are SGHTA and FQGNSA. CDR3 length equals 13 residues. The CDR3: CASSLGDRGGYTF. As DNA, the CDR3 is TGTGCCAGCAGCTTAGGAGACAGAGGAGGCTACACCTTC.

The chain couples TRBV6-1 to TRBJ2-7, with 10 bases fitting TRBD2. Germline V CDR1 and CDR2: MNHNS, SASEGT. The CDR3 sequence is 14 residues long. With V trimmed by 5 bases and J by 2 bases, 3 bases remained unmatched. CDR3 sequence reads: CASSRTSGTYEQYF. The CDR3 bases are TGTGCCAGCAGTCGGACTAGCGGAACCTACGAGCAGTACTTC.

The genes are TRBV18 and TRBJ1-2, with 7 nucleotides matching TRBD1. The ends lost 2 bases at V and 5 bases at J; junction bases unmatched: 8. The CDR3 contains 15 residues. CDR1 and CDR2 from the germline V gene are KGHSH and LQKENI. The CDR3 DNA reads TGTGCCAGCTCACCAGTGGGACAGACCATATATGGCTACACCTTC. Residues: CASSPVGQTIYGYTF.

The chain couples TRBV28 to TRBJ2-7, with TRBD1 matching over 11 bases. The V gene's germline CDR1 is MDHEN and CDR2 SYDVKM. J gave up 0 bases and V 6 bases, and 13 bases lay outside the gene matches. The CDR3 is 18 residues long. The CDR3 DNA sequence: TGTGCCAGCAGCCATCCGGGACAGGGGGGGGGAAGCTCCTACGAGCAGTACTTC. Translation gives CASSHPGQGGGSSYEQYF. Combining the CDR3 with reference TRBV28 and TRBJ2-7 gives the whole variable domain DVKVTQSSRYLVKRTGEKVFLECVQDMDHENMFWYRQDPGLGLRLIYFSYDVKMKEKGDIPEGYSVSREKKERFSLILESASTNQTSMYLCASSHPGQGGGSSYEQYFGPGTRLTVT.

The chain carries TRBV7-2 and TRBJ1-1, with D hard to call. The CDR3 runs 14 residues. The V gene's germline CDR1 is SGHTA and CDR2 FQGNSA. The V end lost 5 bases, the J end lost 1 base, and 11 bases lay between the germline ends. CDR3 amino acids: CASSPAFSNTEAFF. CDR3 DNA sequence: TGTGCCAGCAGCCCAGCTTTCTCGAACACTGAAGCTTTCTTT.

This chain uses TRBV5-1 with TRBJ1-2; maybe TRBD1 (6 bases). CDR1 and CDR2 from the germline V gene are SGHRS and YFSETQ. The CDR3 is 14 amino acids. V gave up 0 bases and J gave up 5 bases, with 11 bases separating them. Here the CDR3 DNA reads TGCGCCAGCAGCTTGGGAACAGGGTATTATGGCTACACCTTC. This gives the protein CASSLGTGYYGYTF.

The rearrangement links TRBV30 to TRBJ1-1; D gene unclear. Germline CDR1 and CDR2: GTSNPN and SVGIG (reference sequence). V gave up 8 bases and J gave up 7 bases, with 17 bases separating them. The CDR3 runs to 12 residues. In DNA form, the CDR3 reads TGTGCCCTAAAATGGGCTAGCCGTGAAGCTTTCTTT. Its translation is CALKWASREAFF.

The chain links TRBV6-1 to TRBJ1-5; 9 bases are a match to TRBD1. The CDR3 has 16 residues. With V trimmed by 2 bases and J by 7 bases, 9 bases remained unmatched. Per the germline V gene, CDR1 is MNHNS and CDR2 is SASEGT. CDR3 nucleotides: TGTGCCAGCAGTGAAAGGAGGACAGGGGCGCGACAGCCCCAGCATTTT. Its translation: CASSERRTGARQPQHF.

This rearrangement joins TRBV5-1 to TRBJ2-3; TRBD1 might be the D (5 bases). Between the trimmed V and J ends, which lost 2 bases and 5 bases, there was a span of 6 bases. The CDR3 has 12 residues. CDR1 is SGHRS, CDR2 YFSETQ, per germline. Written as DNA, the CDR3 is TGCGCCAGCAGCTTTACAGGAGATACGCAGTATTTT. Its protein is CASSFTGDTQYF.

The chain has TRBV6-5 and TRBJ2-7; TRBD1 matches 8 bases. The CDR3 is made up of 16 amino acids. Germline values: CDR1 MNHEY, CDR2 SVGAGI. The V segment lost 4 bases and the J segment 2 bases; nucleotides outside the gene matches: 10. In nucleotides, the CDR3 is TGTGCCAGCAGTTTCCTGAGGACAGGGCTCCCCTACGAGCAGTACTTC. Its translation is CASSFLRTGLPYEQYF.

The CDR3 sequence is CASRQGGPGNTIYF. In DNA, the CDR3 is TGTGCCAGCCGACAGGGAGGCCCCGGAAACACCATATATTTT. The genes are TRBV5-5 and TRBJ1-3; TRBD1 matches 7 bases. CDR1 is SGHKS and CDR2 is YYEKEE in the germline V gene (reference sequence). The CDR3 is made up of 14 amino acids. Trimming took 7 bases from V and 4 from J; bases not matched to a gene: 8.

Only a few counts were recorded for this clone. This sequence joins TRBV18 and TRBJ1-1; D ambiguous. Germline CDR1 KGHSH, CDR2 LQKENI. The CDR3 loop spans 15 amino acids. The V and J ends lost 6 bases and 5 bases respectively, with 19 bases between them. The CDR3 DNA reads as TGTGCCAGCTCCCCAAGGAACCCCCTGGGAACTGAAGCTTTCTTT. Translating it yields CASSPRNPLGTEAFF.

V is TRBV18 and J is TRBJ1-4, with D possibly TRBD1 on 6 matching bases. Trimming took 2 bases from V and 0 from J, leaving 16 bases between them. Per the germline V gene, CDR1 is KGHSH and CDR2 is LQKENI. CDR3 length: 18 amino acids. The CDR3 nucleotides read TGTGCCAGCTCACCAAGCCCCCTGGGGGCCACAACTAATGAAAAACTGTTTTTT. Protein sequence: CASSPSPLGATTNEKLFF.

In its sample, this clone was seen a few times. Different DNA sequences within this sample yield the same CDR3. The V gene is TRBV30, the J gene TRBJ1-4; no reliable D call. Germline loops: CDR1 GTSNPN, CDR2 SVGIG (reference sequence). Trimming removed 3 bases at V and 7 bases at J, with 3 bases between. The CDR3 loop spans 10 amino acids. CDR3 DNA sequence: TGTGCCTGGAGCGCTGAAAAACTGTTTTTT. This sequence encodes CAWSAEKLFF.

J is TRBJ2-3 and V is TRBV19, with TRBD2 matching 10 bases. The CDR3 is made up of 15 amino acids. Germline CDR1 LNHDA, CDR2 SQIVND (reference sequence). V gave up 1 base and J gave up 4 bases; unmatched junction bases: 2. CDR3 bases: TGTGCCAGTAGTATAGCAAGCGGGGGGGCAGATACGCAGTATTTT. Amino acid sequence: CASSIASGGADTQYF.

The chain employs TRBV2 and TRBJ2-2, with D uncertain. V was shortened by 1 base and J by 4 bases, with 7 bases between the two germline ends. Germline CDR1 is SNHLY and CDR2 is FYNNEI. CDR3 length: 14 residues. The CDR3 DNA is TGTGCCAGCAGTGAAGGACCGCCCACCGGGGAGCTGTTTTTT. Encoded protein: CASSEGPPTGELFF.

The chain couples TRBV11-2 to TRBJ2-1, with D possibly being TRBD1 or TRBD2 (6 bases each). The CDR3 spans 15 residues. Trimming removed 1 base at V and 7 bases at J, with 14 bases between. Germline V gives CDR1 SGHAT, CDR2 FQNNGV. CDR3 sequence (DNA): TGTGCCAGCAGCTTAGTTGGAGGGGGGAATAATGAGCAGTTCTTC. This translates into CASSLVGGGNNEQFF.

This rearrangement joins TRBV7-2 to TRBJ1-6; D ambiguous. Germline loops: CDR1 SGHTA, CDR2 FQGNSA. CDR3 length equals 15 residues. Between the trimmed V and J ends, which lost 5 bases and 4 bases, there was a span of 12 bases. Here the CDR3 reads CASSPAVSYNSPLHF. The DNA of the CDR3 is TGTGCCAGCAGCCCCGCGGTCTCATATAATTCACCCCTCCACTTT.